The following is a T cell receptor (beta chain) sequence with its context. Antigen unknown. Treatment here: approximately 18 received Ad26.COV2.S at low or high dose, single or two shots; about 5 received placebo; per-sample allocation not given. It was on day 63 after the first vaccine or placebo injection that samples were taken. Some clones are missing from TCRdb's copy, which holds only in-frame ones; the method was immunoSEQ multiplex PCR. This table has around 250,000 clones, roughly 89% appearing once. V gave up 0 bases and J gave up 0 bases, with 6 bases separating them. CDR3 length equals 14 residues. Per germline, CDR1 LGHNA and CDR2 YSLEER. These data are taken from a study of Ad26.COV2.S vaccination and SARS-CoV-2 variants. Overall study context: The COV1001 Ad26.COV2.S trial arm included the donor. Once or twice, 56 days apart, Ad26.COV2.S was delivered intramuscularly. Findings of the study overall: It is possible that the TCR breadth and depth analyses underestimated the total T cell responses.

V gene TRBV4-3 combines with J gene TRBJ2-7; no clear D. The sample in question was peripheral blood, obtained in a trial of Ad26.COV2.S vaccine versus placebo. The sequence derives from a person between 18 and 59 years old who received the Ad26.COV2.S COVID-19 vaccine or a placebo. Written as DNA, the CDR3 is TGCGCCAGCAGCCAAGACCTAAGCTCCTACGAGCAGTACTTC. This sequence encodes CASSQDLSSYEQYF.